This TCR beta chain was sequenced during a study of T cell changes during pregnancy in multiple sclerosis. Here immunoSEQ multiplex PCR was the method, and the copy in TCRdb shows in-frame clones only, minus some. The profile covers about 59,000 clones, with roughly 94% appearing a single time and less than 3% taken by the ten largest. CDR1 is SGHNT, CDR2 YENEEA, per germline. V was trimmed by 3 bases and J by 1 base, leaving 6 bases between them. The CDR3 runs 13 residues. This chain joins TRBV11-3 and TRBJ1-1, with D uncertain. This sequence originates from a female donor with multiple sclerosis, enrolled in a pregnancy study. Here the sequenced sample was CD8+ T cells from peripheral blood mononuclear cells, taken after pregnancy. For the CDR3, the DNA is TGTGCCAGCAGCTTCACGGGGAACACTGAAGCTTTCTTT. This gives the protein CASSFTGNTEAFF.